This TCR beta chain was sequenced in a study of CD8+ T cells in alopecia areata. Germline-derived CDR1 and CDR2 are SQVTM and ANQGSEA. The CDR3 runs 12 residues. Deletions cut 3 bases from V and 7 bases from J, with 12 bases between. Regarding the study as a whole: The study found higher clonality in lesional than normal scalp, especially in alopecia totalis/universalis.

Turning to this clone: Its antigen is as yet unknown.

RNA extraction was followed by reverse transcription into cDNA, which acted as the sequencing template. This table comes from immunoSEQ multiplex PCR, and its TCRdb copy is limited to in-frame clones, with some not included. The sample yields about 180,000 clones, roughly 65% seen once. The chain has TRBV29-1 and TRBJ1-2; D gene ambiguous. The input for sequencing was CD4+ T cells sorted from blood, taken at week 0. This clonotype was sampled from a human donor with alopecia areata. The CDR3: CSVERALGGYTF. CDR3 sequence (DNA): TGCAGCGTTGAGAGGGCGCTTGGTGGCTACACCTTC.